A selection of T cell receptor beta chains follows, all from one sample in a study of T cell responses to AZD1222 COVID-19 vaccine. Only in-frame clones appear in the TCRdb table, and some are missing; sequencing was by immunoSEQ multiplex PCR. The sample holds about 130,000 clones, about 93% seen once. The sample consisted of peripheral blood, taken 28 days after the second AZD1222 dose. The receptors derive from an adult who received the AZD1222 COVID-19 vaccine. The conserved cysteine and the conserved F or W are not part of the CDR3 here. Fields, in order: V gene, CDR3 protein.

v_gene: TRBV19
CDR3aa: ATAGQGVTEAF

v_gene: TRBV29-1
CDR3aa: SVSRDREFYGYT

v_gene: TRBV23-1
CDR3aa: ASSPRGQETQY

v_gene: TRBV4-3
CDR3aa: ASSQAGTGLNYGYT

v_gene: TRBV28
CDR3aa: ASSRPPDTYLAPLH

v_gene: TRBV19
CDR3aa: ASRPSGSYEQY

v_gene: TRBV7-8
CDR3aa: ASSPGTGDQPQH

v_gene: TRBV6-5
CDR3aa: ASRGYGYT

v_gene: TRBV10-3
CDR3aa: AISEPGQGYSPLH

v_gene: TRBV29-1
CDR3aa: SLKRPGATDTQY

v_gene: TRBV29-1
CDR3aa: SVVLMNTEAF

v_gene: TRBV6-5
CDR3aa: ASRNSGTNKGGYT

v_gene: TRBV7-8
CDR3aa: ASSLGRDWNTEAF

v_gene: TRBV7-2
CDR3aa: ASSRPSGGAYNEQF

v_gene: TRBV29-1
CDR3aa: SAANTEAF

v_gene: TRBV5-1
CDR3aa: ASSFEGRSYEQY

v_gene: TRBV6-1
CDR3aa: ASSEIAFETGFYEQY

v_gene: TRBV15
CDR3aa: ATSSTVRVIEDEQY

v_gene: TRBV9
CDR3aa: ASSTENTEAF

v_gene: TRBV7-3
CDR3aa: ASSLKGGHRGRVTEAF

v_gene: TRBV18
CDR3aa: ASSPGRQGADTQY

v_gene: TRBV3-1/TRBV3-2
CDR3aa: ASSQGMPSGGYNEQF

v_gene: TRBV11-3
CDR3aa: ASSLGRAGETDTQY

v_gene: TRBV19
CDR3aa: ASSTYGTGAGKLF

v_gene: TRBV3-1/TRBV3-2
CDR3aa: ASSQSTLDDPNYGYT

v_gene: TRBV7-2
CDR3aa: ASSLGLPIDTQY

v_gene: TRBV11-3
CDR3aa: ASSPPLDRGLSGANVLT

v_gene: TRBV24-1
CDR3aa: ATSDRYGYT

v_gene: TRBV18
CDR3aa: ASSQQETQY

v_gene: TRBV2
CDR3aa: ASSESPPPGAF

v_gene: TRBV6-5
CDR3aa: ASSYDRDRGFRGYT

v_gene: TRBV7-2
CDR3aa: ASSLDLGRGGYT

v_gene: TRBV10-3
CDR3aa: AISESPATGSTDTQY

v_gene: TRBV5-1
CDR3aa: ASSDPGLGNTIY

v_gene: TRBV11-3
CDR3aa: ASRPGTGATEAF

v_gene: TRBV25-1
CDR3aa: ASSDRNTEAF

v_gene: TRBV10-3
CDR3aa: AASGEANTEAF

v_gene: TRBV19
CDR3aa: ASRLDGPYQPQH

v_gene: TRBV28
CDR3aa: ASSDPTGAAYGYT

v_gene: TRBV6-1
CDR3aa: ASSEWGVGFLSAF

v_gene: TRBV9
CDR3aa: ASSQARGRAF

v_gene: TRBV20-1
CDR3aa: SASTDQSYGYT

v_gene: TRBV27
CDR3aa: ASRGLGNQPQH